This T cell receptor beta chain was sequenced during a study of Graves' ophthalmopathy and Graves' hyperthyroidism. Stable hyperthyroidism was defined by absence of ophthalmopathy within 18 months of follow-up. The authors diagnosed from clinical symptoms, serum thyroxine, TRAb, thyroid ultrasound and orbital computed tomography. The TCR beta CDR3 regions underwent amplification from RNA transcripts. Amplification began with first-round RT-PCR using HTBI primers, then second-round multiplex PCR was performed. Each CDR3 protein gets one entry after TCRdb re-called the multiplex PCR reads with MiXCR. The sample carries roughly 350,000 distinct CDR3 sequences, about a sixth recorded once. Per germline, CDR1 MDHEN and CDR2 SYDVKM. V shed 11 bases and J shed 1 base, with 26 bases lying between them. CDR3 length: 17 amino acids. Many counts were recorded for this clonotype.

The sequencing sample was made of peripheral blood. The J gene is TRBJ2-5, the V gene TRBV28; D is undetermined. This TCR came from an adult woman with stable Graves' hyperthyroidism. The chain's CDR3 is CARAPRSVDLGQETQYF. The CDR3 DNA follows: TGTGCCCGCGCCCCGCGATCCGTAGACTTGGGCCAAGAGACCCAGTACTTC.